Below are 5 T cell receptor beta chains sequenced from a single sample in a study of blood T cells in healthy people across ages. Using a J-beta primer mix together with a sample-barcoded 5' primer, a second PCR was run for about 6 to 12 cycles. TCRdb called the 5' RACE reads again in MiXCR, with one record for every CDR3 protein. The sample includes about 640,000 distinct CDR3 sequences, under 70% of them seen just once. Sequencing used blood. The receptors shown here come from a man aged 55 to 70 in good health.

The chain links TRBV9 to TRBJ2-3; a possible D gene is TRBD2 (6 bases). From germline, CDR1 is SGDLS and CDR2 YYNGEE. CDR3 length equals 15 residues. V was cut by 0 bases and J by 2 bases, with 10 bases left in between. The CDR3 DNA reads as TGTGCCAGCAGCGTAGTTGCGGGGCCCACAGATACGCAGTATTTT. Translating it yields CASSVVAGPTDTQYF.

The chain joins TRBV7-9 to TRBJ1-2; possible D gene TRBD1, 6 bases. The CDR3 totals 15 residues. The ends were cut back, 1 base at V and 5 bases at J, with 14 bases in the middle. The germline V gene encodes CDR1 SEHNR and CDR2 FQNEAQ (reference sequence). The DNA for the CDR3 is TGTGCCAGCAGCTTAGGGAGGGGGGCAGAATATGGCTACACCTTC. Its translation: CASSLGRGAEYGYTF.

The J gene is TRBJ2-3, the V gene TRBV13; TRBD2 agrees at 9 bases. Germline V lookup: CDR1 PRHDT, CDR2 FYEKMQ (reference sequence). This CDR3 contains 16 residues. The V segment lost 5 bases and the J segment 0 bases; nucleotides outside the gene matches: 6. The CDR3 reads CASSLKTSGSTDTQYF. The CDR3 DNA follows: TGTGCCAGCAGCCTCAAGACTAGCGGAAGCACAGATACGCAGTATTTT.

The V call is TRBV5-1, the J call TRBJ1-6; 7 positions match TRBD1. The V gene's germline CDR1 is SGHRS and CDR2 YFSETQ. The CDR3 covers 13 residues. J was trimmed by 9 bases and V by 4 bases; bases with no gene match: 4. The CDR3 loop is CASSEGDSSPLHF. The CDR3 coding sequence is TGCGCCAGCAGCGAGGGGGACAGTTCACCCCTCCACTTT.

This clonotype occurred once. This may come from a read error, since a much larger clone is one base off. CDR3 loop: CATRDRGTRLTDTRYF. In nucleotides, the CDR3 is TGTGCCACCCGGGACCGGGGGACGCGGCTCACAGATACGCGGTATTTT. This chain joins TRBV24-1 and TRBJ2-3; a possible D gene is TRBD2 (6 bases). This CDR3 has 16 residues. Germline lookup yields CDR1 KGHDR and CDR2 SFDVKD.